A single sample is the source of the 27 T cell receptor beta chains below, sequenced in a study of control samples from healthy donors and cancer patients. Libraries were prepared by immunoSEQ multiplex PCR; TCRdb keeps only in-frame clonotypes and omits some of them. The table lists about 170,000 clones, around nine tenths of them singletons, with around 12% in the top ten. Sample: blood. These receptors all come from a man younger than 45 in good health.

This rearrangement joins TRBV3-1 (or the pseudogene TRBV3-2) to TRBJ1-1, with 7 positions matching TRBD1. V trimming: 3 bases; J trimming: 11 bases; junction bases outside the gene matches: 3. Germline V gene data show CDR1 as LGHDT and CDR2 as YNNKEL (reference sequence). The CDR3 runs to 11 residues. The CDR3 nucleotides read TGTGCCAGCAGCCAGGGGACAGCGGCTTTCTTT. Its translation: CASSQGTAAFF.

The chain has TRBV6-1 and TRBJ2-7; 8 nucleotides match TRBD1. V dropped 0 bases and J dropped 1; count of bases not matched to a gene: 2. Germline V gene data show CDR1 as MNHNS and CDR2 as SASEGT. The CDR3 spans 15 residues. CDR3 sequence (DNA): TGTGCCAGCAGTGAAGCGTGGACAGGGTCCTACGAGCAGTACTTC. Amino acids: CASSEAWTGSYEQYF.

The chain is built from TRBV5-1 and TRBJ1-2; no clear D gene. The CDR3 extends over 15 amino acids. Germline-derived CDR1 and CDR2 are SGHRS and YFSETQ. Trimming removed 4 bases at V and 0 bases at J, with 13 bases between. CDR3 coding DNA: TGCGCCAGCAGCCCGGACGCCAAAGCTAACTATGGCTACACCTTC. It encodes CASSPDAKANYGYTF.

V gene TRBV6-5 combines with J gene TRBJ1-2; D not resolved. The CDR3 spans 13 residues. V was clipped by 6 bases and J by 4 bases, with 12 bases between them. Germline values: CDR1 MNHEY, CDR2 SVGAGI. This CDR3 reads CASSFSLSYGYTF. In DNA form, the CDR3 reads TGTGCCAGCAGCTTCAGCCTTTCCTATGGCTACACCTTC.

The chain joins TRBV4-1 to TRBJ1-5; D not resolved. Trimming shortened V by 0 bases and J by 5 bases, and 20 bases separated the two germline ends. This CDR3 is built from 18 residues. CDR1 is MGHRA, CDR2 YSYEKL, per germline. As DNA, the CDR3 is TGCGCCAGCAGCCAAGATTGGGCGGGGAACCTGTATTATCAGCCCCAGCATTTT. Translation gives CASSQDWAGNLYYQPQHF.

About this clone itself: Other DNA sequences in the sample encode the same CDR3. The J gene is TRBJ2-7, the V gene TRBV7-9; 9 nucleotides match TRBD1. Germline loops: CDR1 SEHNR, CDR2 FQNEAQ (reference sequence). This CDR3 has 14 amino acids. J gave up 6 bases and V 1 base, and 4 bases lay outside the gene matches. CDR3 DNA: TGTGCCAGCAGCTTAGGGGGACAGGGCGGCGAGCAGTACTTC. As protein: CASSLGGQGGEQYF.

This clone was counted between two and nine times. At the DNA level, this CDR3 is encoded by other sequences in the same sample as well. The V and J genes are TRBV5-6 and TRBJ2-4, with D perhaps TRBD1 (6 bases). The CDR3 length is 14 residues. CDR1 is SGHDT, CDR2 YYEEEE, per germline. V lost 2 bases to trimming and J lost 9 bases, with 15 bases between them. CDR3 bases: TGTGCCAGCAGCTTAAATGAACAGGGTGGCATTCAGTACTTC. Translation: CASSLNEQGGIQYF.

V usage is TRBV24-1 and J usage is TRBJ1-1; D is possibly TRBD1 (6 bases). Germline CDR1 reads KGHDR; CDR2 reads SFDVKD. The CDR3 loop spans 12 amino acids. Trimming shortened V by 9 bases and J by 1 base, and 8 bases separated the two germline ends. The chain's CDR3 is CATQGGNTEAFF. The CDR3 nucleotides read TGTGCCACCCAAGGGGGGAACACTGAAGCTTTCTTT.

The chain employs TRBV24-1 and TRBJ2-6; weak D call: TRBD1 (6 bases). Trimming took 4 bases from V and 4 from J, leaving 10 bases between them. Germline values: CDR1 KGHDR, CDR2 SFDVKD. CDR3 length equals 15 residues. The CDR3 nucleotides are TGTGCCACCAGTGACACAGGGTCCGGGGCCAACGTCCTGACTTTC. This sequence encodes CATSDTGSGANVLTF.

This clone was recorded once. Germline and junction disagree at one end, which may indicate a read error. The chain uses TRBV6-2 or TRBV6-3 and TRBJ2-3; the D is unclear. This CDR3 contains 16 residues. The germline gives CDR1 MNHEY, CDR2 SVGEGT. Here the CDR3 reads CASSLSNSNYIPMAFF. The DNA for the CDR3 is TGTGCCAGCAGTTTGTCAAACAGTAATTATATCCCAATGGCGTTTTTT.

This chain links TRBV5-6 with TRBJ2-5; 8 nucleotides line up with TRBD2. The CDR3 loop spans 14 amino acids. Germline CDR1 and CDR2: SGHDT and YYEEEE. The V segment lost 4 bases and the J segment 5 bases; nucleotides outside the gene matches: 7. CDR3 residues: CASSPVAGPETQYF. The CDR3 nucleotides read TGTGCCAGCAGCCCTGTAGCGGGACCGGAGACCCAGTACTTC.

V is TRBV28 and J is TRBJ2-1, with D uncertain. V was clipped by 6 bases and J by 5 bases, with 11 bases between them. Germline V gene sequence: CDR1 MDHEN, CDR2 SYDVKM. CDR3 length: 13 amino acids. The CDR3 protein is CASSRPLDNEQFF. CDR3 in DNA: TGTGCCAGCAGCCGCCCGCTCGACAATGAGCAGTTCTTC. Full variable domain (rest looked up from reference TRBV28 and TRBJ2-1): DVKVTQSSRYLVKRTGEKVFLECVQDMDHENMFWYRQDPGLGLRLIYFSYDVKMKEKGDIPEGYSVSREKKERFSLILESASTNQTSMYLCASSRPLDNEQFFGPGTRLTVL.

In its sample, this clone was seen once. This rearrangement joins TRBV6-5 to TRBJ1-1; D possibly corresponds to TRBD1 (6 bases). The CDR3 extends over 13 amino acids. Trimming removed 5 bases at V and 4 bases at J, with 11 bases between. CDR1 and CDR2 (germline): MNHEY, SVGAGI. Written as DNA, the CDR3 is TGTGCCAGCAGTATGGACAGTGGCACTGAAGCTTTCTTT. This encodes CASSMDSGTEAFF.

About this clone itself: The same CDR3 also results from other DNA sequences found in this sample. The J gene is TRBJ2-1, the V gene TRBV5-1; TRBD2 matches at 7 bases. After removal of 4 bases from V and 9 bases from J, the junction contained 10 bases not matched to a gene. CDR1 is SGHRS, CDR2 YFSETQ, per germline. The CDR3 runs 14 residues. In nucleotides, the CDR3 is TGCGCCAGCAGCGTTACTAGCGAACAGGTTGAGCAGTTCTTC. This translates into CASSVTSEQVEQFF.

The rearrangement uses TRBV24-1 and TRBJ1-1, with D unresolved. Germline V gene sequence: CDR1 KGHDR, CDR2 SFDVKD. V was cut by 3 bases and J by 11 bases, with 18 bases left in between. The CDR3 is 14 amino acids. DNA for the CDR3: TGTGCCACCAGTGATCCCCCGCGCGAGCCCGGGGCTTTCTTT. Translated: CATSDPPREPGAFF.

The chain joins TRBV29-1 to TRBJ1-4; 11 nucleotides match TRBD1. V was pared by 4 bases and J by 8 bases, with 6 bases of the junction left unmatched. Per germline, CDR1 SQVTM and CDR2 ANQGSEA. The CDR3 extends over 14 amino acids. CDR3 protein: CSVALGQGGEKLFF. The CDR3 DNA sequence: TGCAGCGTTGCCCTGGGACAGGGGGGGGAAAAACTGTTTTTT. The full variable domain, its missing parts supplied by reference TRBV29-1 and TRBJ1-4, is SAVISQKPSRDICQRGTSLTIQCQVDSQVTMMFWYRQQPGQSLTLIATANQGSEATYESGFVIDKFPISRPNLTFSTLTVSNMSPEDSSIYLCSVALGQGGEKLFFGSGTQLSVL.

The rearrangement uses TRBV2 and TRBJ1-1, with D uncertain. The CDR3 consists of 12 residues. Germline CDR1 SNHLY, CDR2 FYNNEI. V was cut by 7 bases and J by 1 base, with 7 bases left in between. DNA for the CDR3: TGTGCCAGCAAGGGAGGGAACACTGAAGCTTTCTTT. It encodes CASKGGNTEAFF.

V and J are TRBV10-3 and TRBJ2-5, with TRBD1 as a possible D gene (6 bases). Trimming removed 3 bases at V and 3 bases at J, with 11 bases between. This CDR3 has 14 residues. CDR1 ENHRY and CDR2 SYGVKD come from the germline V gene. The DNA for the CDR3 is TGTGCCATCAGTGAACCTACAGGGAAAGAGACCCAGTACTTC. Translation gives CAISEPTGKETQYF.

The chain carries TRBV28 and TRBJ1-1, with D unresolved. Germline-derived CDR1 and CDR2 are MDHEN and SYDVKM. Trimming left V 3 bases short and J 11 bases short, with 13 bases between. The CDR3 totals 12 residues. CDR3 region: CASSLSPVQAFF. CDR3 DNA: TGTGCCAGCAGTTTGAGCCCAGTTCAGGCTTTCTTT.

This chain uses TRBV6-5 with TRBJ1-4; D ambiguous. This CDR3 spans 11 amino acids. Germline CDR1 reads MNHEY; CDR2 reads SVGAGI. Trimming took 6 bases from V and 10 from J, leaving 9 bases between them. The CDR3 DNA is TGTGCCAGCAGATCCCGGACAAAACTGTTTTTT. Translated, it gives CASRSRTKLFF.

CDR3 region: CASSQRIYYGYTF. CDR3 nucleotide sequence: TGTGCCAGCAGCCAGAGGATATACTATGGCTACACCTTC. The rearrangement uses TRBV3-1 (or the pseudogene TRBV3-2) and TRBJ1-2; D gene uncertain. The CDR3 covers 13 residues. V was clipped by 3 bases and J by 3 bases, with 8 bases between them. Germline V gives CDR1 LGHDT, CDR2 YNNKEL (reference sequence).

The chain is built from TRBV19 and TRBJ1-1, with D possibly TRBD1 on 6 matching bases. V was shortened by 10 bases and J by 3 bases, with 12 bases between the two germline ends. The CDR3 totals 12 residues. Germline lookup yields CDR1 LNHDA and CDR2 SQIVND (reference sequence). The CDR3 protein is CATKEGDTEAFF. The DNA of the CDR3 is TGTGCCACCAAAGAGGGGGACACTGAAGCTTTCTTT.

A word on this clone: One end of the junction fails to match germline, which may point to a read error. The sample contains more than one DNA sequence encoding this CDR3. The chain is built from TRBV5-4 and TRBJ2-3; D might be TRBD2 (6 bases). The V gene's germline CDR1 is SGHNT and CDR2 YYREEE (reference sequence). This CDR3 is 15 amino acids long. The CDR3 DNA reads TGTGCCAGTAGCTTGGCCGGAGGGCGCACAGATACGCAGTATTTT. It codes for CASSLAGGRTDTQYF.

V gene TRBV20-1 combines with J gene TRBJ2-5; D ambiguous. Between the trimmed V and J ends, which lost 4 bases and 7 bases, there was a span of 10 bases. The CDR3 has 11 residues. Germline values: CDR1 DFQATT, CDR2 SNEGSKA (reference sequence). The CDR3 loop reads CSATNMGTQYF. CDR3 DNA sequence: TGCAGTGCTACAAATATGGGGACCCAGTACTTC.

The genes are TRBV13 and TRBJ1-6, with D possibly matching TRBD1 (6 bases). The CDR3 runs 15 residues. V lost 8 bases and J 2 bases, leaving 13 bases between the germline ends. The V gene's germline CDR1 is PRHDT and CDR2 FYEKMQ (reference sequence). Written as DNA, the CDR3 is TGTGCCAGCGGGGGAAGGGACACCTATAATTCACCCCTCCACTTT. It encodes CASGGRDTYNSPLHF.

The chain recombines TRBV27 with TRBJ2-6, with 8 positions matching TRBD2. The CDR3 sequence is 18 residues long. V was clipped by 3 bases and J by 6 bases; unmatched bases: 13. Germline lookup yields CDR1 MNHEY and CDR2 SMNVEV (reference sequence). The CDR3, as DNA: TGTGCCAGCAGTTTCCAGACTAGCGCCAGAGGAGTGGCCAACGTCCTGACTTTC. Translating it yields CASSFQTSARGVANVLTF.

The genes are TRBV19 and TRBJ2-3; TRBD2 matches 12 bases. The J segment lost 4 bases and the V segment lost 3 bases, leaving 8 bases of the junction unmatched. The CDR3 is made up of 17 amino acids. Germline loops: CDR1 LNHDA, CDR2 SQIVND (reference sequence). This CDR3 is CASSILRTSGNSDTQYF. Here the CDR3 DNA reads TGTGCCAGTAGTATTCTTCGGACTAGCGGGAACTCAGATACGCAGTATTTT.